A selection of T cell receptor beta chains follows, all from one sample in a study of vaccination and CD4 T cells after COVID-19. For these TCRs, the target antigens are not known. TCRdb called the PCR reads again in MiXCR, with one record for every CDR3 protein. The sample has about 12,000 distinct CDR3 sequences, 45% to 55% seen once. Specimen: cultured CD4+ T cells from blood, collected after SARS-CoV-2 vaccination. These receptors originate from a human donor with COVID-19. Each CDR3 is given with its conserved first and last residue. Fields, in order: V gene, J gene, clone size, D gene, CDR3 DNA, CDR3 protein. A D gene is named only where the DNA matches it firmly. Clone size, where shown, is once, few, many, or a class for clones that have expanded.

TRBV25-1	TRBJ1-2	few	NA	TGTGCCAGCAGTGCTCCAACTAACTATGGCTACACCTTC	CASSAPTNYGYTF
TRBV15	TRBJ1-1	NA	NA	TGTGCCACCAGCAGAGATCAGGTAATAGGGACTGAAGCTTTCTTT	CATSRDQVIGTEAFF
TRBV28	TRBJ1-1	NA	NA	TGTGCCAGCAGTCAAATGGGTACTGAAGCTTTCTTT	CASSQMGTEAFF
TRBV5-1	TRBJ1-1	few	TRBD1	TGCGCCAGCAGCCCCCCGGCGGTAGGGACAGGTGGTACTGAAGCTTTCTTT	CASSPPAVGTGGTEAFF
TRBV20-1	TRBJ2-3	NA	TRBD1	TGCAGTGCTAGAGATCCCAGGGGGTCAACAGATACGCAGTATTTT	CSARDPRGSTDTQYF
TRBV5-1	TRBJ1-2	few	NA	TGCGCCAGCAGCTTGGACAGCCTCTATGGCTACACCTTC	CASSLDSLYGYTF
TRBV11-1	TRBJ2-7	NA	TRBD1	TGTGTCAGCAGCTCTACCGGGACAGGGAATTTGTACTTC	CVSSSTGTGNLYF
TRBV20-1	TRBJ1-4	few	TRBD1	TGCAGTGCTAGATCAGGGGGGGAAAAACTGTTTTTT	CSARSGGEKLFF
TRBV20-1	TRBJ2-3	few	NA	TGCAGTGCTAGTCTCCTCAGCACAGATACGCAGTATTTT	CSASLLSTDTQYF
TRBV20-1	TRBJ1-2	NA	TRBD1	TGCAGTGCTAGAATTCCGGGACAGGGGGAAGGCTATGGCTACACCTTC	CSARIPGQGEGYGYTF
TRBV2	TRBJ1-5	few	TRBD1	TGTGCCAGCAGTGGACAGGGCGATAGCAATCAGCCCCAGCATTTT	CASSGQGDSNQPQHF
TRBV28	TRBJ2-3	NA	TRBD2	TGTGCCAGCAGCACCAGCGGGGGGATCACAGATACGCAGTATTTT	CASSTSGGITDTQYF
TRBV28	TRBJ1-2	NA	NA	TGTGCCAGCACGGACAGCGGGGACTATGGCTACACCTTC	CASTDSGDYGYTF
TRBV11-1	TRBJ1-1	NA	TRBD1	TGTGCCAGCAGCCAGGACAGGGACACTGAAGCTTTCTTT	CASSQDRDTEAFF
TRBV10-1	TRBJ2-1	NA	TRBD2	TGCGCCCGGGGGGCCGGGAGGGGATCGGGCAATGAGCAGTTCTTC	CARGAGRGSGNEQFF
TRBV27	TRBJ2-2	NA	NA	TGTGCCAGCAGTTTAAGGGGGGCCTACACCGGGGAGCTGTTTTTT	CASSLRGAYTGELFF
TRBV6-4	TRBJ2-7	NA	NA	TGTGCCAGCAGTGTACGGGGTCGCGAGCAGTACTTC	CASSVRGREQYF
TRBV7-2	TRBJ2-7	few	TRBD1	TGTGCCAGCACCCCCGGGCAGGGGGCGGTATACGAGCAGTACTTC	CASTPGQGAVYEQYF
TRBV5-4	TRBJ2-5	few	TRBD2	TGTGCCAGCAGCTTGGAGGCTAGCGGGGCACAAGAGACCCAGTACTTC	CASSLEASGAQETQYF
TRBV18	TRBJ2-5	NA	NA	TGTGCCAGCTCACCCCAAATTAACAGTCTAGGGGCCGAAGAGACCCAGTACTTC	CASSPQINSLGAEETQYF
TRBV6-1	TRBJ2-7	NA	NA	TGTGCCAGCAGTCCACCTAACGGGGCTAGGTACGAGCAGTACTTC	CASSPPNGARYEQYF
TRBV7-2	TRBJ1-6	NA	NA	TGTGCCAGCAGCTTAGACAACAGGGCCTATAATTCACCCCTCCACTTT	CASSLDNRAYNSPLHF
TRBV7-2	TRBJ2-3	few	NA	TGTGCCAGCAGCGATCACAGCGGCACAGATACGCAGTATTTT	CASSDHSGTDTQYF
TRBV7-3	TRBJ2-3	NA	TRBD1	TGTGCCAGCAGCGGCCGGGACAGGGAACAGTATTTT	CASSGRDREQYF
TRBV2	TRBJ1-5	NA	NA	TGTGCCAGCAGTGAAGACACCCGCAATCAGCCCCAGCATTTT	CASSEDTRNQPQHF
TRBV27	TRBJ2-1	NA	NA	TGTGCCAGCAGTTTATCCGGCAGAAGCTCCTACAATGAGCAGTTCTTC	CASSLSGRSSYNEQFF
TRBV19	TRBJ2-7	NA	NA	TGTGCCAGTAGTATAGCGGGTAGCTCCTACGAGCAGTACTTC	CASSIAGSSYEQYF
TRBV27	TRBJ1-2	NA	NA	TGTGCCAGCAGACGAGGAGGTACTGGGGGCTACACCTTC	CASRRGGTGGYTF
TRBV10-1	TRBJ2-2	NA	TRBD1	TGCGCCAGCAGTGAGGACAGGGGGCCGAACACCGGGGAGCTGTTTTTT	CASSEDRGPNTGELFF
TRBV19	TRBJ2-7	large	NA	TGTGCCAGTAGTATCGGTGGCAAGCAGTACTTC	CASSIGGKQYF
TRBV7-2	TRBJ2-3	NA	NA	TGTGCCAGCAGCTCCCGTCCAACAGATACGCAGTATTTT	CASSSRPTDTQYF
TRBV28	TRBJ1-3	NA	TRBD1	TGTGCCAGCAGTTTATCGACAGGGGGCGTAGGAAACACCATATATTTT	CASSLSTGGVGNTIYF
TRBV27	TRBJ2-4	few	NA	TGTGCCAGCAGTTTATCGGGGATGGGGGCCAAAAACATTCAGTACTTC	CASSLSGMGAKNIQYF
TRBV27	TRBJ1-5	NA	NA	TGTGCCAGCAGTTCCAGCCGGAACAGCAATCAGCCCCAGCATTTT	CASSSSRNSNQPQHF
TRBV25-1	TRBJ1-1	NA	NA	TGTGCCAGCAGGGCGACACGGAACACTGAAGCTTTCTTT	CASRATRNTEAFF
TRBV20-1	TRBJ2-6	NA	TRBD2	TGCAGTGCTAGGGTAGCGGGGCGGGGGGCGGGGGCCAACGTCCTGACTTTC	CSARVAGRGAGANVLTF
TRBV20-1	TRBJ1-6	NA	NA	TGCAGTGCTAGAGATTGGAGCGACAGGCGTAATTCACCCCTCCACTTT	CSARDWSDRRNSPLHF
TRBV7-3	TRBJ2-7	few	NA	TGTGCCAGCAGCACACCGGGACTTGTCCACGAGCAGTACTTC	CASSTPGLVHEQYF
TRBV7-2	TRBJ2-7	NA	TRBD2	TGTGCCAGCAGCCTAGCGGGGGGAAGCTACGAGCAGTACTTC	CASSLAGGSYEQYF
TRBV11-2	TRBJ2-1	NA	NA	TGTGCCAGCAGCTTATATATCCCGACAAGCTCCTACAATGAGCAGTTCTTC	CASSLYIPTSSYNEQFF
TRBV20-1	TRBJ1-4	NA	TRBD1	TGCAGTGCTAGAGATTCCAGGACAGGGGGGGAAAAACTGTTTTTT	CSARDSRTGGEKLFF
TRBV18	TRBJ1-2	NA	NA	TGTGCCAGCTCAAGCGAGGGTACCGTCCATGGCTACACCTTC	CASSSEGTVHGYTF
TRBV20-1	TRBJ2-3	NA	NA	TGCAGTGCTAGGTGGGGAGATACGCAGTATTTT	CSARWGDTQYF
TRBV7-9	TRBJ1-6	NA	NA	TGTGCCAGCAGCCAGGCGGGGATGTATAATTCACCCCTCCACTTT	CASSQAGMYNSPLHF
TRBV11-3	TRBJ2-5	NA	TRBD2	TGTGCCAGCAGCTCTAGCGGGGCCCTACAAGAGACCCAGTACTTC	CASSSSGALQETQYF
TRBV11-2	TRBJ1-1	few	NA	TGTGCCAGCAGCCCCAGGGGCCCTGGCACTGAAGCTTTCTTT	CASSPRGPGTEAFF
TRBV7-9	TRBJ1-3	NA	TRBD1	TGTGCCAGCAGCCCCGGGACAGGGACCGGAAACACCATATATTTT	CASSPGTGTGNTIYF
TRBV6-2/TRBV6-3	TRBJ1-2	NA	TRBD1	TGTGCCAGCAGTTCGGCAGGGGGAGTAAGTGGCTACACCTTC	CASSSAGGVSGYTF
TRBV19	TRBJ2-3	few	NA	TGTGCCAGTACCTCGGGACACACAGATACGCAGTATTTT	CASTSGHTDTQYF
TRBV20-1	TRBJ1-5	few	NA	TGCAGTGCTAGGGGGACCCATGCAGGGGCCGGCAATCAGCCCCAGCATTTT	CSARGTHAGAGNQPQHF
TRBV7-2	TRBJ2-4	NA	NA	TGTGCCAGCAGCTTCAAACAGATAGCCAAAAACATTCAGTACTTC	CASSFKQIAKNIQYF